Listed here are 24 T cell receptor beta chains from one sample, sequenced in a study of blood T cell repertoires in COVID-19. Clones were sequenced by immunoSEQ multiplex PCR, and TCRdb holds only the in-frame ones, with some missing. The table shows some 160,000 clones, with around 87% occurring only once. Sequencing input: PBMCs or T cells enriched from blood (not recorded which). The receptors shown here come from a woman aged 50 to 60 who had recovered from COVID-19.

The chain uses TRBV6-5 and TRBJ1-2; D is unclear. V dropped 5 bases and J dropped 5 bases, with 18 bases sitting between them. Germline V gene lookup returns CDR1 MNHEY and CDR2 SVGAGI. The CDR3 loop spans 15 amino acids. CDR3 region: CASSQFISGSYGYTF. CDR3 nucleotides: TGTGCCAGCAGTCAATTTATATCTGGCAGTTATGGCTACACCTTC.

The chain recombines TRBV20-1 with TRBJ2-7; TRBD2 agrees at 7 bases. Germline CDR1 DFQATT, CDR2 SNEGSKA (reference sequence). This CDR3 has 11 amino acids. Unmatched junction bases numbered 2, after V lost 6 bases and J lost 3 bases. In DNA form, the CDR3 reads TGCAGTGCCGGGGACTACTACGAGCAGTACTTC. Its protein is CSAGDYYEQYF.

The J gene is TRBJ2-2, the V gene TRBV4-2, with D tentatively TRBD1 (7 bases). This CDR3 spans 17 amino acids. Germline V gene data show CDR1 as LGHNA and CDR2 as YNFKEQ. The V gene lost 0 bases and the J gene lost 4 bases, with 15 bases spanning the gap. CDR3 in DNA: TGTGCCAGCAGCCAAGAAGCCAGGGGGGTCGGCACCGGGGAGCTGTTTTTT. Protein: CASSQEARGVGTGELFF.

The rearrangement uses TRBV7-9 and TRBJ1-1; D ambiguous. The ends were cut back, 5 bases at V and 1 base at J, with 14 bases in the middle. Germline V gives CDR1 SEHNR, CDR2 FQNEAQ (reference sequence). The CDR3 spans 15 residues. The DNA for the CDR3 is TGTGCCAGCAGCCATGTAGGAGTCAAGAACACTGAAGCTTTCTTT. Protein product: CASSHVGVKNTEAFF.

V gene TRBV12-2 combines with J gene TRBJ1-4; the tabulated D call, TRBD1, remains unverified against the DNA. TRBV12-2 is assigned pseudogene status. The CDR3 length is 17 residues. The CDR3 reads CASRLGVTDFRDEKLFF. Written as DNA, the CDR3 is TGTGCAAGTCGCTTAGGGGTGACAGATTTTAGGGATGAAAAACTGTTTTTT.

The chain is built from TRBV12-1 and TRBJ1-6; the table's D call, TRBD1, was not checked against the DNA. TRBV12-1 is tagged as a pseudogene. This CDR3 contains 14 residues. As DNA, the CDR3 is TGTGCCAGCAGCTTTGTAGGGGCACGTTCACCCCTCCACTTT. Residues: CASSFVGARSPLHF.

The chain employs TRBV7-2 and TRBJ2-7, with no clear D. CDR3 length: 14 amino acids. CDR1 and CDR2 from the germline V gene are SGHTA and FQGNSA. V gave up 2 bases and J gave up 5 bases, with 13 bases separating them. CDR3 sequence reads: CASSLTAGPHEQYF. In nucleotides, the CDR3 is TGTGCCAGCAGCTTAACGGCAGGCCCCCACGAGCAGTACTTC.

The chain combines TRBV4-3 with TRBJ2-1, with TRBD2 identical over 10 bases. Germline V gene data show CDR1 as LGHNA and CDR2 as YSLEER. CDR3 length equals 17 residues. Trimming removed 0 bases from V and 7 bases from J; junction bases left unmatched: 9. The CDR3 coding sequence is TGCGCCAGCAGCCAAGAAATAAGCGGGGGGGCCTGGAATGAGCAGTTCTTC. This gives the protein CASSQEISGGAWNEQFF.

CDR3 sequence (DNA): TGTGCCAGCAGCGTTTGCGGTCGGGGGAAGGGGAACTATGGCTACACCTTC. This translates into CASSVCGRGKGNYGYTF. The chain uses TRBV21-1 and TRBJ1-2. TRBV21-1 is deemed a pseudogene. This CDR3 has 17 residues.

This clone occurred once. The rearrangement links TRBV18 to TRBJ2-1; D is perhaps TRBD1 (6 bases). The CDR3 extends over 13 amino acids. The V end was cut by 5 bases, the J end by 4 bases, with 9 bases between. The germline gives CDR1 KGHSH, CDR2 LQKENI. The CDR3 DNA follows: TGTGCCAGCTCATCAGGACAGTACAATGAGCAGTTCTTC. Protein: CASSSGQYNEQFF.

The chain uses TRBV19 and TRBJ2-1; a weak D match, TRBD2 (6 bases). The germline V and J ends were trimmed by 6 bases and 7 bases, with 19 bases remaining between them. CDR1 and CDR2 (germline): LNHDA, SQIVND (reference sequence). There are 15 residues in the CDR3. The CDR3 DNA sequence: TGTGCCAGTAGGGCGGGGCAGGGACCCGTTAATGAGCAGTTCTTC. This translates into CASRAGQGPVNEQFF.

The chain recombines TRBV3-1 (or the pseudogene TRBV3-2) with TRBJ2-3; TRBD2 is a possible D gene (7 bases). CDR3 size: 16 residues. Germline CDR1 and CDR2: LGHDT and YNNKEL (reference sequence). The V end lost 0 bases, the J end lost 4 bases, and 14 bases lay between the germline ends. CDR3 region: CASSQDGGQGPDTQYF. The CDR3 bases are TGTGCCAGCAGCCAAGACGGGGGGCAGGGACCAGATACGCAGTATTTT.

CDR3 in amino acids: CASRERGGSYNEQFF. CDR3 in DNA: TGTGCCAGTAGGGAGCGGGGGGGGTCCTACAATGAGCAGTTCTTC. The V gene is TRBV19, the J gene TRBJ2-1; 10 bases are a match to TRBD2. Trimming took 6 bases from V and 1 from J; bases not matched to a gene: 3. CDR1 LNHDA and CDR2 SQIVND come from the germline V gene (reference sequence). This CDR3 contains 15 residues. The full variable domain, with the rest looked up from reference TRBV19 and TRBJ2-1, is DGGITQSPKYLFRKEGQNVTLSCEQNLNHDAMYWYRQDPGQGLRLIYYSQIVNDFQKGDIAEGYSVSREKKESFPLTVTSAQKNPTAFYLCASRERGGSYNEQFFGPGTRLTVL.

Comment on this clone: In the same sample, other DNA sequences code for this CDR3. DNA of the CDR3: TGTGCCAGCAGTTACTCGGGGGGCACTGAAGCTTTCTTT. Protein product: CASSYSGGTEAFF. V and J are TRBV6-5 and TRBJ1-1; a possible D gene is TRBD1 (5 bases). The CDR3 length is 13 residues. Germline lookup yields CDR1 MNHEY and CDR2 SVGAGI. V was trimmed by 0 bases and J by 4 bases, leaving 6 bases between them.

This chain links TRBV19 with TRBJ2-5; TRBD2 aligns across 12 bases. CDR3 size: 15 residues. Germline values: CDR1 LNHDA, CDR2 SQIVND (reference sequence). V gave up 4 bases and J gave up 6 bases; unmatched junction bases: 6. In nucleotides, the CDR3 is TGTGCCAGTAGTAGGGCTAGCGGGGGGGCAAAGACCCAGTACTTC. It is translated as CASSRASGGAKTQYF.

This rearrangement joins TRBV7-2 to TRBJ2-2; 7 bases line up with TRBD1. The CDR3 has 15 amino acids. The germline gives CDR1 SGHTA, CDR2 FQGNSA. Trimming took 1 base from V and 3 from J; bases not matched to a gene: 2. CDR3 in amino acids: CASSLVTGDTGELFF. Written as DNA, the CDR3 is TGTGCCAGCAGCTTAGTTACAGGGGACACCGGGGAGCTGTTTTTT.

The chain employs TRBV6-5 and TRBJ1-4, with TRBD1 identical over 9 bases. The V gene end was trimmed by 2 bases and the J gene end by 6 bases; junction bases not matched to a gene: 1. CDR3 size: 14 residues. Germline CDR1 is MNHEY and CDR2 is SVGAGI. The CDR3 DNA reads as TGTGCCAGCAGTTACACAGGGGGCGATGAAAAACTGTTTTTT. Protein: CASSYTGGDEKLFF.

This sequence joins TRBV6-2 or TRBV6-3 and TRBJ2-7; D gene unclear. The CDR3 is made up of 16 amino acids. V gave up 2 bases and J gave up 0 bases, with 14 bases separating them. Germline values: CDR1 MNHEY, CDR2 SVGEGT. This chain's CDR3 is CASSYPAQNSSYEQYF. The DNA of the CDR3 is TGTGCCAGCAGTTACCCCGCTCAGAACAGCTCCTACGAGCAGTACTTC.

The CDR3 region is CASSEPLGTGSGYTF. The CDR3 nucleotides read TGTGCCAGCAGTGAGCCCCTTGGGACAGGGTCTGGCTACACCTTC. V gene TRBV6-1 combines with J gene TRBJ1-2, with 9 nucleotides matching TRBD1. This CDR3 is 15 amino acids long. The V gene's germline CDR1 is MNHNS and CDR2 SASEGT. Trimming at V came to 3 bases and at J to 7 bases, leaving 9 bases not matched to a gene.

This chain links TRBV25-1 with TRBJ1-6; D gene uncertain. Germline lookup yields CDR1 MGHDK and CDR2 SYGVNS. This CDR3 has 16 residues. Trimming shortened V by 2 bases and J by 9 bases, and 17 bases separated the two germline ends. As DNA, the CDR3 is TGTGCCAGCAGTGAAGGACCGGGGAACATACGTTCACCCCTCCACTTT. This translates into CASSEGPGNIRSPLHF.

The chain carries TRBV15 and TRBJ1-2; D gene unclear. Per germline, CDR1 LNHNV and CDR2 YYDKDF (reference sequence). This CDR3 contains 13 residues. The V and J ends lost 1 base and 8 bases respectively, with 11 bases between them. CDR3 sequence (DNA): TGTGCCACCAGCAGAGGAGAGAGGCGCGGCTACACCTTC. Its protein product is CATSRGERRGYTF.

The genes are TRBV5-1 and TRBJ2-1, with 7 bases that match TRBD2. The CDR3 length is 15 residues. Unmatched junction bases numbered 5, after V lost 2 bases and J lost 3 bases. Germline V gene lookup returns CDR1 SGHRS and CDR2 YFSETQ. This CDR3 is CASSLLGGGYNEQFF. The CDR3, as DNA: TGCGCCAGCAGCTTATTGGGCGGGGGCTACAATGAGCAGTTCTTC.

Here the CDR3 DNA reads TGTGCCAGCAGCTTAATTGGGACTAGCGAAAGTGAGCAGTTCTTC. This codes for CASSLIGTSESEQFF. V gene TRBV7-3 combines with J gene TRBJ2-1, with 10 bases aligning to TRBD2. Germline V CDR1 and CDR2: SGHTA, FQGTGA. The length of the CDR3 is 15 residues. V shed 1 base, J shed 9 bases, and the junction held 6 bases outside the gene matches. Full variable domain (outside the CDR3, taken from reference TRBV7-3 and TRBJ2-1): GAGVSQTPSNKVTEKGKYVELRCDPISGHTALYWYRQSLGQGPEFLIYFQGTGAADDSGLPNDRFFAVRPEGSVSTLKIQRTERGDSAVYLCASSLIGTSESEQFFGPGTRLTVL.

V usage is TRBV4-1 and J usage is TRBJ2-2, with D maybe TRBD1 (5 bases). The V gene's germline CDR1 is MGHRA and CDR2 YSYEKL. Deletions cut 1 base from V and 3 bases from J, with 9 bases between. The CDR3 length is 15 residues. The CDR3, as DNA: TGCGCCAGCAGCCAAGGAGACAGAGACACCGGGGAGCTGTTTTTT. Translation gives CASSQGDRDTGELFF.